The TCR beta chain described here comes from a study of blood T cell repertoires in COVID-19. Turning to the study itself: Material from acute and convalescent COVID-19 was sourced from the United States, Italy and Spain. The cDNA or gDNA used as material had been derived from T cells, B-cell-depleted T cells, or PBMCs.

This CDR3 has 13 residues. The germline gives CDR1 SNHLY, CDR2 FYNNEI. Trimming removed 7 bases at V and 1 base at J, with 10 bases between. Patients from Seattle were sampled longitudinally, starting during active infection. Source study methods: Estimates of nucleated cell counts were drawn from the amplification of reference gene primers. The protocol was immunoSEQ multiplex PCR, while the TCRdb copy is restricted to in-frame clones and leaves out a portion. V and J calls and clone size come straight from that table; D and trimming were deduced from the DNA. This sample yields fewer than 350,000 clones, of which about 91% are seen a single time; 1.6% belongs to the top ten.

What was sequenced was peripheral blood. The J gene is TRBJ1-1, the V gene TRBV2; D is undetermined. This TCR derives from a woman aged 25 to 39 with COVID-19, enrolled during active disease. DNA for the CDR3: TGTGCCAGCAAGAGGGAGAGGAACACTGAAGCTTTCTTT. Translating gives CASKRERNTEAFF.